This entry concerns a single T cell receptor (beta chain). Relapses following autologous stem cell transplantation were seen in all patients, with brentuximab vedotin exposure varying. Magnetic negative selection was used to purify CD4+ T cells from PBMCs that had been thawed. This record comes from a study of PD-1 blockade in classical Hodgkin lymphoma. TCRdb's table, derived via immunoSEQ multiplex PCR, lists solely in-frame clones and lacks some. The data hold around 6,200 clones, with less than 80% observed a single time. Trimming removed 4 bases at V and 1 base at J, with 11 bases between. The CDR3 is 14 residues long. Looked up from germline, CDR1 is SNHLY and CDR2 is FYNNEI.

The rearrangement joins TRBV2 to TRBJ2-7; D perhaps matches TRBD2 (6 bases). This receptor was identified in a human donor with classical Hodgkin lymphoma. The sample was CD4+ T cells from blood, taken at baseline. The CDR3 coding sequence is TGTGCCAGCAGTGTGCTAAGCGGGTCCTACGAGCAGTACTTC. This sequence encodes CASSVLSGSYEQYF.